Detailed here is one T cell receptor beta chain. The same CDR3 arises from other DNA sequences in this sample as well. TCRdb keeps only in-frame clones here, not all; method: immunoSEQ multiplex PCR. The data contain approximately 230,000 clones, roughly 80% of them singletons. Germline V gene lookup returns CDR1 KGHSH and CDR2 LQKENI. This CDR3 spans 14 amino acids. With 3 bases clipped from V and 8 bases from J, the junction kept 4 bases outside the gene matches. The data derive from a study of blood T cell repertoires in COVID-19. Study at large: T cells, B-cell-depleted T cells, or PBMCs provided the cDNA or gDNA that served as material.

The source is an elderly man with acute or convalescent COVID-19. The chain recombines TRBV18 with TRBJ1-4, with 9 nucleotides matching TRBD1. Input material: peripheral blood. The CDR3 DNA reads as TGTGCCAGCTCACCGGGACAGGGAGACGAAAAACTGTTTTTT. Its protein product is CASSPGQGDEKLFF.